The source of this T cell receptor (beta chain) is a study of T cells after posttransplantation cyclophosphamide. Cells defined as naive were viable CD3+CD4+ or CD3+CD8+ and CCR7+CD45RA+CD45RO-CD95-CD27+CD28+. This related bone marrow graft donor gave peripheral blood on the day of marrow donation. CDR1 is MNHEY, CDR2 SVGAGI, per germline. J lost 0 bases, V lost 6 bases, and 6 bases had no gene match. The CDR3 has 15 amino acids. Here immunoSEQ multiplex PCR was the method, and the copy in TCRdb shows in-frame clones only, minus some. The sample includes about 30,000 clones, more than 85% of them seen just once.

J is TRBJ2-3 and V is TRBV6-5, with 7 bases fitting TRBD2. This clonotype originated in a man aged 25 to 45 in good health and a related stem cell transplant donor. What was sequenced was naive CD4+ T cells sorted from blood. The CDR3 region is CASRASGASTDTQYF. CDR3 DNA sequence: TGTGCCAGCAGAGCTAGCGGAGCCAGCACAGATACGCAGTATTTT.